These 17 T cell receptor beta chains originate from one sample sequenced in a study of vaccination effects on CD4 cells after COVID-19. TCRdb's copy holds only in-frame clones and misses some; the assay was immunoSEQ multiplex PCR. The sample comprises approximately 16,000 clones, 70% of which are singletons, and approximately 9.2% rests with the top ten. These receptors have no identified antigens. Antigen-specific CD4+ T cells were expanded with viral peptide pools in the ViraFEST assay before sequencing. Subsequent to approximately 11 days of culture, CD4+ T cells were isolated. Everyone in the study got two shots of either the BNT162b2 or mRNA-1273 vaccine. The sequencing here drew on CD4+ T cells from PBMCs cultured with SARS-CoV-2 spike peptides, taken after COVID-19 vaccination. The source of these receptors is a human donor who received a COVID-19 vaccine.

V usage is TRBV4-2 and J usage is TRBJ1-1, with D perhaps TRBD1 (6 bases). The V gene lost 0 bases and the J gene lost 4 bases, with 9 bases spanning the gap. CDR3 size: 14 residues. The V gene's germline CDR1 is LGHNA and CDR2 YNFKEQ. CDR3 nucleotides: TGTGCCAGCAGCCAAGACCAGGGGTTCACTGAAGCTTTCTTT. This codes for CASSQDQGFTEAFF.

The chain links TRBV7-2 to TRBJ1-1; D may be TRBD1 (5 bases). The germline gives CDR1 SGHTA, CDR2 FQGNSA. Deletions cut 0 bases from V and 0 bases from J, with 11 bases between. The CDR3 spans 16 residues. CDR3 protein: CASSLAYGAMNTEAFF. Here the CDR3 DNA reads TGTGCCAGCAGCTTAGCGTACGGGGCTATGAACACTGAAGCTTTCTTT.

The V call is TRBV7-8, the J call TRBJ2-5; D is possibly TRBD2 (6 bases). V was shortened by 5 bases and J by 5 bases, with 18 bases between the two germline ends. The CDR3 runs 15 residues. Germline CDR1 SGHVS, CDR2 FQNEAQ. CDR3 nucleotide sequence: TGTGCCAGCAGCCCCCGGCGGGGAGTAAAGGAGACCCAGTACTTC. This translates into CASSPRRGVKETQYF.

The J gene is TRBJ1-1, the V gene TRBV25-1; D gene ambiguous. The CDR3 is 13 residues long. Germline lookup yields CDR1 MGHDK and CDR2 SYGVNS. V gave up 7 bases and J gave up 7 bases, with 16 bases separating them. The CDR3 coding sequence is TGTGCCAGCAACGCAAATCCGGGGAATGAAGCTTTCTTT. It specifies CASNANPGNEAFF.

This clone has a handful of counts. The V and J genes are TRBV30 and TRBJ2-7; 7 bases fit TRBD1. The CDR3 totals 13 residues. Trimming removed 3 bases from V and 2 bases from J; junction bases left unmatched: 4. Germline CDR1 reads GTSNPN; CDR2 reads SVGIG (reference sequence). CDR3 in amino acids: CAWRPTGAYEQYF. CDR3 nucleotides: TGTGCCTGGAGACCTACAGGGGCCTACGAGCAGTACTTC.

V and J are TRBV11-2 and TRBJ1-1; tentative D call: TRBD1 (6 bases). The length of the CDR3 is 15 residues. Germline V CDR1 and CDR2: SGHAT, FQNNGV. The ends were cut back, 0 bases at V and 2 bases at J, with 10 bases in the middle. The CDR3 sequence is CASSLDQGPNTEAFF. The CDR3 DNA follows: TGTGCCAGCAGCTTAGATCAGGGGCCCAACACTGAAGCTTTCTTT.

The chain is built from TRBV6-5 and TRBJ1-2, with 9 bases that match TRBD1. The germline V gene encodes CDR1 MNHEY and CDR2 SVGAGI. CDR3 size: 14 residues. V shed 7 bases, J shed 4 bases, and the junction held 7 bases outside the gene matches. Here the CDR3 DNA reads TGTGCCAGCACCACAGGGGGCGCAGGCTATGGCTACACCTTC. As protein: CASTTGGAGYGYTF.

CDR3 in DNA: TGTGCCAGCAGTGCTAACTCCTACGAGCAGTACTTC. Its translation is CASSANSYEQYF. The chain carries TRBV25-1 and TRBJ2-7; D gene unclear. This CDR3 is built from 12 residues. CDR1 is MGHDK and CDR2 is SYGVNS in the germline V gene. The ends were cut back, 4 bases at V and 0 bases at J, with 4 bases in the middle.

The chain uses TRBV3-1 (or the pseudogene TRBV3-2) and TRBJ1-3; possible D gene TRBD1, 6 bases. The germline CDR1 and CDR2 sequences are LGHDT and YNNKEL (reference sequence). Trimming removed 4 bases from V and 4 bases from J, with 14 bases in between. The CDR3 has 15 amino acids. The chain's CDR3 is CASSPSGAQGNTIYF. CDR3 sequence (DNA): TGTGCCAGCAGCCCCTCGGGGGCGCAGGGAAACACCATATATTTT.

DNA for the CDR3: TGTGCCAGCAGTTTAAGTCCAGGACTTCTCACAGATACGCAGTATTTT. Its protein is CASSLSPGLLTDTQYF. This chain joins TRBV28 and TRBJ2-3; a weak D match, TRBD2 (5 bases). Germline CDR1 MDHEN, CDR2 SYDVKM. The ends were cut back, 2 bases at V and 2 bases at J, with 14 bases in the middle. The length of the CDR3 is 16 residues.

This clone was detected only a few times. The V and J genes are TRBV7-9 and TRBJ1-5; 7 bases are a match to TRBD1. With V trimmed by 5 bases and J by 7 bases, 11 bases remained unmatched. The germline V gene has CDR1 SEHNR and CDR2 FQNEAQ (reference sequence). The CDR3 runs to 15 residues. The CDR3: CASSTSDRMVQPQHF. In nucleotides, the CDR3 is TGTGCCAGCAGCACCTCGGACAGGATGGTACAGCCCCAGCATTTT.

This rearrangement joins TRBV4-1 to TRBJ2-7; 7 nucleotides align to TRBD1. This CDR3 contains 16 residues. Germline assignment: CDR1 MGHRA and CDR2 YSYEKL. With V trimmed by 3 bases and J by 3 bases, 11 bases remained unmatched. CDR3 protein: CASSHMGQRGFYEQYF. CDR3 nucleotides: TGCGCCAGCAGCCATATGGGACAGAGGGGGTTCTACGAGCAGTACTTC.

This chain uses TRBV6-5 with TRBJ1-4, with D tentatively TRBD1 (6 bases). The V and J ends lost 6 bases and 0 bases respectively, with 11 bases between them. Germline V gene sequence: CDR1 MNHEY, CDR2 SVGAGI. The CDR3 is made up of 15 amino acids. The CDR3 protein is CASRTGYATNEKLFF. Written as DNA, the CDR3 is TGTGCCAGCAGAACAGGGTACGCAACTAATGAAAAACTGTTTTTT.

Points on this clone: Germline is not matched at one junction end, which may reflect a read error. The V call is TRBV18, the J call TRBJ2-7, with D tentatively TRBD1 (5 bases). The germline CDR1 and CDR2 sequences are KGHSH and LQKENI. There are 13 residues in the CDR3. CDR3 DNA sequence: TGTGCCAGCTCGCCACAGGAATCCTACGAGCAGTACTTC. This translates into CASSPQESYEQYF.

The chain links TRBV19 to TRBJ1-6; 8 positions match TRBD1. The CDR3 sequence is 16 residues long. Germline CDR1 reads LNHDA; CDR2 reads SQIVND (reference sequence). The ends lost 7 bases at V and 3 bases at J; junction bases unmatched: 8. The CDR3 DNA follows: TGTGCCAGTACCCTGACAGGGGATCACTATAATTCACCCCTCCACTTT. Its translation is CASTLTGDHYNSPLHF.

The V and J genes are TRBV27 and TRBJ1-6; D remains unclear. CDR3 size: 15 residues. Germline V gene lookup returns CDR1 MNHEY and CDR2 SMNVEV (reference sequence). V was pared by 4 bases and J by 6 bases, with 13 bases between. This chain's CDR3 is CASSSTYSGNSPLHF. As DNA, the CDR3 is TGTGCCAGCAGTTCCACCTACAGCGGTAATTCACCCCTCCACTTT.

Only one count was recorded for this clone. In nucleotides, the CDR3 is TGTGCCAGCAGCTTGGGGCAGGCTAATTCACCCCTCCACTTT. It translates to CASSLGQANSPLHF. This chain joins TRBV5-6 and TRBJ1-6; D call uncertain. Germline V gene lookup returns CDR1 SGHDT and CDR2 YYEEEE. The length of the CDR3 is 14 residues. Between the trimmed V and J ends, which lost 0 bases and 6 bases, there was a span of 7 bases.